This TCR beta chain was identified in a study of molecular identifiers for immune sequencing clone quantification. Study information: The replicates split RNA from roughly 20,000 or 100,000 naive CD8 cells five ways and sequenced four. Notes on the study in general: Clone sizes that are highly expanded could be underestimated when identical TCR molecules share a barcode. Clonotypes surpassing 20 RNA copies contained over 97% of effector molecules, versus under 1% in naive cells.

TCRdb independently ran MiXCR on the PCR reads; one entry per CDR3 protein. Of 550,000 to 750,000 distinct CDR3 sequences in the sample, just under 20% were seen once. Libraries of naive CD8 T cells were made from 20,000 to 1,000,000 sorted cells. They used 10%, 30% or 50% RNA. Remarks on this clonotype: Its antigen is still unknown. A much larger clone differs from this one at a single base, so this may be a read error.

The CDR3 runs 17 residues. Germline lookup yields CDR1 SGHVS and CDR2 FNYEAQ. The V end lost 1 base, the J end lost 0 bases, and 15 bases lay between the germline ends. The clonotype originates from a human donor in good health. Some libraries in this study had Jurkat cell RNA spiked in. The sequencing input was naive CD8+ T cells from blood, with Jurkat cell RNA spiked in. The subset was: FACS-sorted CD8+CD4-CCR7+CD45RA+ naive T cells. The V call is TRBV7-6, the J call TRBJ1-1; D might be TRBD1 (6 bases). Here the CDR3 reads CASSLVRSQGMNTEAFF. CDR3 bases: TGTGCCAGCAGCTTAGTTCGTTCGCAGGGGATGAACACTGAAGCTTTCTTT.